The 19 T cell receptor beta chains below were found in one sample sequenced in a study of T-cell reconstitution after alpha-beta-depleted transplantation in children. For TCRbeta, the library was prepared with unique molecular identifiers. Each CDR3 protein gets one entry after TCRdb re-called the PCR reads with MiXCR. The sample records roughly 190,000 distinct CDR3 sequences, 13% to 15% being singletons. The material sequenced was PBMCs from the stem cell graft donor, taken from the stem cell graft. These receptors came from a human donor who donated a stem cell graft to a child with acute lymphoblastic leukemia.

This clonotype was picked up a small number of times. The chain uses TRBV29-1 and TRBJ1-5; D remains ambiguous. CDR3 length equals 14 residues. Germline-derived CDR1 and CDR2 are SQVTM and ANQGSEA. The V end lost 5 bases, the J end lost 5 bases, and 16 bases lay between the germline ends. CDR3 in DNA: TGCAGCGTTACGGGCCCCGGTGGGGATCAGCCCCAGCATTTT. Amino acid sequence: CSVTGPGGDQPQHF.

This clonotype appeared many times. V usage is TRBV6-1 and J usage is TRBJ2-3; 7 bases map to TRBD2. J gave up 3 bases and V 3 bases, and 6 bases lay outside the gene matches. CDR1 and CDR2 from the germline V gene are MNHNS and SASEGT. CDR3 size: 15 residues. In DNA form, the CDR3 reads TGTGCCAGCAGTGAGCGGGAGAGGGAGACAGATACGCAGTATTTT. Its protein product is CASSERERETDTQYF.

The rearrangement joins TRBV29-1 to TRBJ2-1; 7 positions agree with TRBD2. The CDR3 totals 15 residues. With V trimmed by 4 bases and J by 7 bases, 13 bases remained unmatched. Germline-derived CDR1 and CDR2 are SQVTM and ANQGSEA. Here the CDR3 reads CSVARGRAWDNEQFF. CDR3 DNA sequence: TGCAGCGTTGCCCGGGGGAGGGCCTGGGATAATGAGCAGTTCTTC.

This clonotype was seen many times. The V gene is TRBV7-8, the J gene TRBJ1-5; a possible D gene is TRBD1 (6 bases). Germline-derived CDR1 and CDR2 are SGHVS and FQNEAQ. The CDR3 loop spans 16 amino acids. The V and J ends lost 7 bases and 6 bases respectively, with 22 bases between them. The CDR3 sequence is CASTKNGGTDAQPQHF. The CDR3, as DNA: TGTGCCAGCACCAAAAACGGGGGCACGGACGCTCAGCCCCAGCATTTT.

This clonotype was detected many times. The chain has TRBV18 and TRBJ2-7; possible D gene TRBD1, 6 bases. The CDR3 consists of 15 residues. The V gene's germline CDR1 is KGHSH and CDR2 LQKENI. Trimming stripped 5 bases from V and 3 bases from J, with 17 bases between. CDR3 sequence (DNA): TGTGCCAGCTCAGAGGCTCCGGGACAAGGCTACGAGCAGTACTTC. This sequence encodes CASSEAPGQGYEQYF.

A note on this clonotype: It may be a read error: a sequence one base away is much more abundant. The genes are TRBV5-1 and TRBJ2-5, with D perhaps TRBD2 (5 bases). The germline V and J ends were trimmed by 3 bases and 3 bases, with 12 bases remaining between them. Germline lookup yields CDR1 SGHRS and CDR2 YFSETQ. This CDR3 contains 14 residues. The CDR3 region has the DNA TGCGCCAGCAGCTCCGGAGGTGTCAAAGAGACCCAGTACTTC. This codes for CASSSGGVKETQYF. The full variable domain, completed using reference TRBV5-1 and TRBJ2-5, is KAGVTQTPRYLIKTRGQQVTLSCSPISGHRSVSWYQQTPGQGLQFLFEYFSETQRNKGNFPGRFSGRQFSNSRSEMNVSTLELGDSALYLCASSSGGVKETQYFGPGTRLLVL.

This clonotype was detected only a few times. The chain has TRBV6-4 and TRBJ2-5; 7 nucleotides line up with TRBD1. This CDR3 is built from 20 residues. Germline V gene sequence: CDR1 MRHNA, CDR2 SNTAGT. Trimming cost V 7 bases and J 2 bases; bases outside gene matches: 25. The CDR3 here is CASKDRTGDGLGFRQETQYF. CDR3 sequence (DNA): TGTGCCAGCAAAGACCGGACAGGTGATGGCCTTGGGTTTAGACAAGAGACCCAGTACTTC.

The genes are TRBV27 and TRBJ1-2; TRBD1 might be the D (6 bases). The length of the CDR3 is 15 residues. The germline V gene encodes CDR1 MNHEY and CDR2 SMNVEV (reference sequence). V gave up 5 bases and J gave up 8 bases, with 21 bases separating them. The CDR3 reads CASSPTVWGQVGYTF. As DNA, the CDR3 is TGTGCCAGCAGTCCCACCGTTTGGGGGCAAGTAGGCTACACCTTC.

This clonotype was seen ten or more times. The rearrangement joins TRBV19 to TRBJ2-2, with unresolved D. The CDR3 consists of 11 residues. CDR1 is LNHDA and CDR2 is SQIVND in the germline V gene (reference sequence). Trimming shortened V by 7 bases and J by 6 bases, and 6 bases separated the two germline ends. The DNA for the CDR3 is TGTGCCAGTAAATATTCCGGGGAGCTGTTTTTT. Residues: CASKYSGELFF.

This clonotype appeared a few times. The chain couples TRBV6-1 to TRBJ2-1; 7 nucleotides align to TRBD1. CDR1 is MNHNS and CDR2 is SASEGT in the germline V gene. The CDR3 runs 11 residues. The trim removed 11 bases at V and 15 bases at J, leaving 13 bases unmatched. The CDR3 spells CAVEPGQPPFF. The CDR3 DNA follows: TGTGCCGTCGAGCCGGGACAGCCGCCGTTCTTC.

This clonotype was recorded at least ten times. The V and J genes are TRBV7-2 and TRBJ2-7, with a weak D call TRBD1 (5 bases). Germline CDR1 and CDR2: SGHTA and FQGNSA. V was clipped by 2 bases and J by 6 bases, with 11 bases between them. CDR3 length equals 13 residues. The CDR3 loop reads CASSLSQQAEQYF. The CDR3, as DNA: TGTGCCAGCAGCTTAAGTCAACAGGCCGAGCAGTACTTC.

The table lists this clonotype with a few counts. V usage is TRBV7-2 and J usage is TRBJ1-1, with 7 nucleotides matching TRBD1. This CDR3 spans 15 amino acids. Unmatched junction bases numbered 5, after V lost 1 base and J lost 3 bases. The V gene's germline CDR1 is SGHTA and CDR2 FQGNSA. The CDR3: CASSLDVRGDTEAFF. CDR3 in DNA: TGTGCCAGCAGCTTAGATGTCAGGGGGGACACTGAAGCTTTCTTT.

To note about this clonotype: A much larger clone lies a single base off, so this may be a read error. The chain links TRBV5-1 to TRBJ1-2, with 10 bases matching TRBD1. The germline gives CDR1 SGHRS, CDR2 YFSETQ. V lost 3 bases to trimming and J lost 4 bases; unmatched junction nucleotides: 6. This CDR3 spans 15 amino acids. The CDR3 region is CASSSMTGGSYGYTF. The CDR3 DNA is TGCGCCAGCAGCTCTATGACAGGGGGCTCCTATGGCTACACCTTC.

This clonotype appeared many times. J is TRBJ2-7 and V is TRBV12-3 or TRBV12-4; unclear D gene. Trimming took 4 bases from V and 2 from J, leaving 9 bases between them. The CDR3 spans 13 residues. The CDR3 DNA reads as TGTGCCAGCAGTTCCGGACGGCCCTACGAGCAGTACTTC. Translation gives CASSSGRPYEQYF.

This clonotype showed up many times. This sequence joins TRBV14 and TRBJ2-1; D is possibly TRBD1 (5 bases). The CDR3 consists of 16 residues. Looked up from germline, CDR1 is SGHDN and CDR2 is FVKESK. V lost 3 bases and J lost 2, with 14 bases in between. CDR3 sequence (DNA): TGTGCCAGCAGCCAGGGGCCAGGGAACCCCTACAATGAGCAGTTCTTC. Protein: CASSQGPGNPYNEQFF.

The chain carries TRBV7-6 and TRBJ2-3; 14 bases are shared with TRBD2. CDR1 SGHVS and CDR2 FNYEAQ come from the germline V gene. V lost 5 bases and J lost 2; bases outside the gene matches: 3. The CDR3 runs to 16 residues. Written as DNA, the CDR3 is TGTGCCAGCAGCCCGACTAGCGGGAGGGCCACAGATACGCAGTATTTT. Translated, it gives CASSPTSGRATDTQYF. Variable domain in full (rest from reference TRBV7-6 and TRBJ2-3): GAGVSQSPRYKVTKRGQDVALRCDPISGHVSLYWYRQALGQGPEFLTYFNYEAQQDKSGLPNDRFSAERPEGSISTLTIQRTEQRDSAMYRCASSPTSGRATDTQYFGPGTRLTVL.

This clonotype has ten or more counts. The gene calls are TRBV10-3 and TRBJ2-7; no clear D gene. CDR3 length: 14 amino acids. Germline CDR1 and CDR2: ENHRY and SYGVKD. V dropped 0 bases and J dropped 6 bases, with 12 bases sitting between them. The CDR3 is CAISESFPGVEQYF. Here the CDR3 DNA reads TGTGCCATCAGTGAGTCGTTTCCTGGCGTCGAGCAGTACTTC.

This clonotype was detected many times. The J gene is TRBJ2-1, the V gene TRBV20-1; 10 nucleotides align to TRBD1. The CDR3 spans 14 residues. The V and J ends lost 3 bases and 3 bases, in that order; junction bases with no gene match: 2. CDR1 DFQATT and CDR2 SNEGSKA come from the germline V gene (reference sequence). CDR3 region: CSASGTGVYNEQFF. CDR3 nucleotides: TGCAGTGCTAGCGGGACAGGGGTCTACAATGAGCAGTTCTTC.

This clonotype has at least ten counts. The CDR3 coding sequence is TGTGCCAGCAGCTTATCCCTGAACACTGAAGCTTTCTTT. This gives the protein CASSLSLNTEAFF. The chain links TRBV7-6 to TRBJ1-1, with D unclear. CDR1 and CDR2 (germline): SGHVS, FNYEAQ. The CDR3 consists of 13 residues. The germline V and J ends were trimmed by 2 bases and 0 bases, with 4 bases remaining between them. Supplemented by reference TRBV7-6 and TRBJ1-1, the full variable domain reads GAGVSQSPRYKVTKRGQDVALRCDPISGHVSLYWYRQALGQGPEFLTYFNYEAQQDKSGLPNDRFSAERPEGSISTLTIQRTEQRDSAMYRCASSLSLNTEAFFGQGTRLTVV.